This T cell receptor beta chain was documented in a study of tumor-infiltrating lymphocytes in primary liver carcinoma. Priming with a constant-region primer yielded TCR beta cDNA from 400 to 500 ng total RNA. Three-round nested multiplex PCR performed with slightly modified ARM-PCR produced the TCR beta libraries. Both of the initial two PCR rounds ran for about 9 cycles and employed TRBV1-TRBV30 forward primers alongside a C-beta reverse primer. TCRdb recomputed calls from the multiplex PCR reads with MiXCR, one row per CDR3 protein. Of under 85,000 distinct CDR3 sequences listed, 60% to 75% were seen once; the top ten hold approximately 19%. CDR1 and CDR2 (germline): SGHTA, FQGTGA. The CDR3 totals 13 residues. V lost 2 bases, J lost 6 bases, and 11 bases lay in between. Total RNA and DNA came together from approximately 20-30 mg of bulk tissue without cell sorting. This clonotype was counted at least ten times.

V and J are TRBV7-3 and TRBJ2-7; D gene unclear. Sequencing used liver tumor tissue from sampling region 1. The subset: tumor region T1, superior pole. The source of this sequence is a man aged 40-49 years with primary liver carcinoma and hepatitis B virus infection. This CDR3 is CASSLAVWTEQYF. CDR3 coding DNA: TGTGCCAGCAGCTTAGCGGTTTGGACCGAGCAGTACTTC.